The next 3 T cell receptor beta chains were all read from a single sample in a study of OX40 agonist ivuxolimab in advanced cancers. The repertoire was sequenced with immunoSEQ multiplex PCR; TCRdb's copy has only in-frame clones and lacks some. Seen here are tens of thousands of clones, more than 70% observed once, and the top ten hold under 7.5%. The sequenced sample was CD4+ or CD8+ T cells sorted from blood, obtained in a trial of the OX40 agonist ivuxolimab. The receptors originated from an adult with an advanced solid tumor such as melanoma, head and neck, liver or kidney cancer.

This chain connects TRBV6-5 to TRBJ1-6; no firm D call. The V gene's germline CDR1 is MNHEY and CDR2 SVGAGI. This CDR3 has 15 residues. V lost 2 bases to trimming and J lost 7 bases, with 12 bases between them. CDR3 DNA sequence: TGTGCCAGCAGTTACAGGACCGACTTCAATTCACCCCTCCACTTT. Translating it yields CASSYRTDFNSPLHF.

A single count supports this clone. V usage is TRBV6-6 and J usage is TRBJ1-5; TRBD1 matches at 10 bases. J lost 3 bases, V lost 7 bases, and 6 bases had no gene match. The CDR3 has 15 amino acids. Germline CDR1 reads MNHNY; CDR2 reads SVGAGI (reference sequence). CDR3 bases: TGTGCCAGCACTGGACAGGGGGAATACAATCAGCCCCAGCATTTT. Translating gives CASTGQGEYNQPQHF.

This chain links TRBV7-6 with TRBJ1-1; no reliable D call. Trimming left V 2 bases short and J 6 bases short, with 16 bases between. CDR3 length equals 15 residues. CDR1 and CDR2 (germline): SGHVS, FNYEAQ. The CDR3 nucleotides are TGTGCCAGCAGCTTACGGATCGGGGAGATAGCTGAAGCTTTCTTT. Amino acid sequence: CASSLRIGEIAEAFF.